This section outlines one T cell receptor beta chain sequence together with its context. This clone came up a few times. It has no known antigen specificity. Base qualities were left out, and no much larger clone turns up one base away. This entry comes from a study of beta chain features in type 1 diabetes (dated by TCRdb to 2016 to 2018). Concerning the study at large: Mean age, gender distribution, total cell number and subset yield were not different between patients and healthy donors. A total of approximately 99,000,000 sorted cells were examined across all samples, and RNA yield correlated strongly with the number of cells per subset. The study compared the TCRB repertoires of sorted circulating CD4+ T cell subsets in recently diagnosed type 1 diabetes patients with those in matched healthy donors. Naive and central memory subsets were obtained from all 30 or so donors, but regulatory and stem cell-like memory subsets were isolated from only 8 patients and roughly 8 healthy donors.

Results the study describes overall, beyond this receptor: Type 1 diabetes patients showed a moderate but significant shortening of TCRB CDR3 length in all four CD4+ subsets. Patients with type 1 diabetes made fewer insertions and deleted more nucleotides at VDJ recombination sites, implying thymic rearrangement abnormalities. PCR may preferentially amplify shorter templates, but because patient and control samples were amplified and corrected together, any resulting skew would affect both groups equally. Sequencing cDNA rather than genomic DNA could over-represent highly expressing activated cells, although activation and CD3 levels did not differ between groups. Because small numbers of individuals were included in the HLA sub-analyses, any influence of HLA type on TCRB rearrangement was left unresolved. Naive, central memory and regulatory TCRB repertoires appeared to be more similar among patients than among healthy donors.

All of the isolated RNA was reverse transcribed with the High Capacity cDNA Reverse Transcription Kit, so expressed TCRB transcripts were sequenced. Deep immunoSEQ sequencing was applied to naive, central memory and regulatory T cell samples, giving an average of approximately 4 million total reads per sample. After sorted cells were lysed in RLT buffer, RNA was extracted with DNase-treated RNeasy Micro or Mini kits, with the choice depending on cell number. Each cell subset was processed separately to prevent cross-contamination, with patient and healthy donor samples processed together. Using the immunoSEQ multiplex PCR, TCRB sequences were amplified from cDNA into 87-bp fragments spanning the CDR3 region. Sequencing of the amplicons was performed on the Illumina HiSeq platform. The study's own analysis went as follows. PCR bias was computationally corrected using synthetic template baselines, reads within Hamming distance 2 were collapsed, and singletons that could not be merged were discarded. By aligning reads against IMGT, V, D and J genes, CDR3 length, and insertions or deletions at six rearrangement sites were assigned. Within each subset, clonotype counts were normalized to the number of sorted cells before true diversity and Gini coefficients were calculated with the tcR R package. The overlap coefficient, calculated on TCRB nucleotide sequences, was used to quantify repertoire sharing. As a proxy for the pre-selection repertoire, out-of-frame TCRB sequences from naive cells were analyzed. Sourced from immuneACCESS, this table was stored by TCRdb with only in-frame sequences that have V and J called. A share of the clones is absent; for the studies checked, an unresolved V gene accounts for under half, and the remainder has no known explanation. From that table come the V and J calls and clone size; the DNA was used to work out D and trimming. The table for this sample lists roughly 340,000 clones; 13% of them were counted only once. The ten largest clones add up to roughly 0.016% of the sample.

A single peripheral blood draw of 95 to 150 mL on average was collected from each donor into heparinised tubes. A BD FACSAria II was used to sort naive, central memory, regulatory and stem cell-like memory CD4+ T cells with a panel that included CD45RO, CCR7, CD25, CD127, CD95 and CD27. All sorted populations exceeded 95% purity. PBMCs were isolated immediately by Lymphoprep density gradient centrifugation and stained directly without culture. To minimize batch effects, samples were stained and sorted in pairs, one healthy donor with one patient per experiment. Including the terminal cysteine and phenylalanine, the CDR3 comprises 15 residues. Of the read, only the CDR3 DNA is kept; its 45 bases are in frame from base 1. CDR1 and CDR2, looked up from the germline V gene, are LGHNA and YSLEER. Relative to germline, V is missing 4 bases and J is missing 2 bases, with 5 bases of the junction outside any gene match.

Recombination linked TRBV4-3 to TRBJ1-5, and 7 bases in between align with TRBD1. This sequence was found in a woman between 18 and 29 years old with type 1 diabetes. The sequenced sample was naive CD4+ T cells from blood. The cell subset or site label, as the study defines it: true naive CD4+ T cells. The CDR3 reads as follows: CASSRRTGGNQPQHF. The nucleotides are TGCGCCAGCAGCCGGCGAACAGGGGGCAATCAGCCCCAGCATTTT.